The 12 T cell receptor beta chains in this list originate from one sample, sequenced in a study of molecular identifiers for immune sequencing clone quantification. In TCRdb, the PCR reads were re-called with MiXCR into one record per CDR3 protein. The data contain about 54,000 distinct CDR3 sequences, roughly 24% of them seen just once; the ten biggest clones take up approximately 1.9%. The sample comprised naive CD8+ T cells from blood, with Jurkat cell RNA spiked in. Subset here: FACS-sorted CD8+CD4-CCR7+CD45RA+ naive T cells. The receptors stem from a human donor in good health. Some libraries in this study had Jurkat cell RNA spiked in.

This clonotype has at least ten counts. V and J are TRBV29-1 and TRBJ2-7, with TRBD2 identical over 8 bases. The CDR3 loop spans 14 amino acids. Germline V CDR1 and CDR2: SQVTM, ANQGSEA. Losses at the gene ends were 1 base for V and 7 bases for J; bases not matched to a gene: 9. CDR3 sequence reads: CSVEGPGGRSEQYF. CDR3 DNA sequence: TGCAGCGTTGAAGGGCCGGGAGGGCGAAGTGAGCAGTACTTC.

Note on this clonotype: This could be a read error, since a much larger clone is one nucleotide away. The chain combines TRBV10-3 with TRBJ2-7; 9 bases line up with TRBD1. The CDR3 sequence is 13 residues long. Germline V gives CDR1 ENHRY, CDR2 SYGVKD. In DNA form, the CDR3 reads TGTGCCGCAGCCGCCGGGACAGGGTACGAGCGGTACTTC. Protein product: CAAAAGTGYERYF.

A remark on this clonotype: This may stem from a read error, because a much larger clone lies one nucleotide away. As the CDR3 is not closed by the conserved phenylalanine or tryptophan, this likely results from a read error. The CDR3 region has the DNA TGTGCCAGCAACGACCCGGGCGAAGAGCAGTACTCC. Protein: CASNDPGEEQYS. The V call is TRBV6-2 or TRBV6-3, the J call TRBJ2-7, with D unresolved. V dropped 7 bases and J dropped 7 bases, with 14 bases sitting between them. Germline values: CDR1 MNHEY, CDR2 SVGEGT. This CDR3 has 12 residues.

This clonotype was counted many times. The genes are TRBV7-8 and TRBJ2-5; D gene uncertain. Looked up from germline, CDR1 is SGHVS and CDR2 is FQNEAQ. Trimming took off 1 base at V and 1 base at J, with 7 bases between the two ends. The CDR3 contains 14 residues. Here the CDR3 DNA reads TGTGCCAGCAGCTTAGTGGGCAGCCAAGAGACCCAGTACTTC. Protein product: CASSLVGSQETQYF.

This clonotype was detected ten times or more. The chain recombines TRBV6-6 with TRBJ1-1; D is possibly TRBD1 (6 bases). Germline values: CDR1 MNHNY, CDR2 SVGAGI (reference sequence). The CDR3 has 16 amino acids. V dropped 2 bases and J dropped 1 base, with 14 bases sitting between them. The CDR3 loop is CASSYVTGTSNTEAFF. The CDR3 region has the DNA TGTGCCAGCAGTTACGTAACAGGGACTTCGAACACTGAAGCTTTCTTT.

About this clonotype: A much larger clonotype is one base distant, so this may be a read error. The chain employs TRBV28 and TRBJ2-7; D is uncertain. The V gene lost 5 bases and the J gene lost 0 bases, with 11 bases spanning the gap. The V gene's germline CDR1 is MDHEN and CDR2 SYDVKM. The CDR3 loop spans 14 amino acids. CDR3 sequence (DNA): TGTGCCAGCAGTGTAACTGCGGTCTCCTACGAGCAGTACTTC. This codes for CASSVTAVSYEQYF.

CDR3 in DNA: TGTGCCAGTAGTATCTCTTTGGCGCAGGGCCTGGGTACGGATGAGCAGTTCTTC. Translated, it gives CASSISLAQGLGTDEQFF. The rearrangement joins TRBV19 to TRBJ2-1; possible D gene TRBD1, 5 bases. The CDR3 totals 18 residues. The ends were cut back, 3 bases at V and 8 bases at J, with 26 bases in the middle. Germline V gives CDR1 LNHDA, CDR2 SQIVND (reference sequence).

This clonotype has ten or more counts. The CDR3 nucleotides read TGCGCCAGCAGCTTGGGGGGACAGGGCAATCAGCCCCAGCATTTT. Its protein is CASSLGGQGNQPQHF. The gene calls are TRBV5-1 and TRBJ1-5; 8 nucleotides align to TRBD1. With V trimmed by 0 bases and J by 2 bases, 1 base remained unmatched. CDR1 is SGHRS, CDR2 YFSETQ, per germline. CDR3 length: 15 amino acids.

This clonotype was counted at least ten times. V and J are TRBV6-5 and TRBJ1-1; D gene ambiguous. Germline CDR1 reads MNHEY; CDR2 reads SVGAGI. CDR3 size: 13 residues. Trimming removed 0 bases from V and 7 bases from J, with 9 bases in between. In DNA, the CDR3 is TGTGCCAGCAGTTACTCGAATTCGGTTGAAGCTTTCTTT. It yields the protein CASSYSNSVEAFF.

The table lists this clonotype with many counts. V usage is TRBV5-4 and J usage is TRBJ1-4, with 7 bases fitting TRBD1. The CDR3 has 14 amino acids. Germline assignment: CDR1 SGHNT and CDR2 YYREEE (reference sequence). V was pared by 2 bases and J by 6 bases, with 4 bases of the junction left unmatched. In DNA, the CDR3 is TGTGCCAGCAGCTTAGACAGGGCCGATGAAAAACTGTTTTTT. Amino acid sequence: CASSLDRADEKLFF.

The sample holds many counts of this clonotype. The chain is built from TRBV6-6 and TRBJ2-1, with D unclear. V gave up 4 bases and J gave up 9 bases, with 16 bases separating them. There are 14 residues in the CDR3. Germline V gene data show CDR1 as MNHNY and CDR2 as SVGAGI (reference sequence). CDR3 protein: CASSSGVQLGEQFF. The DNA of the CDR3 is TGTGCCAGCAGTTCCGGAGTCCAGTTGGGTGAGCAGTTCTTC.

Many counts were recorded for this clonotype. DNA for the CDR3: TGTGCCAGCAGCTTACGACAGGGGGCTTTGGAGACCCAGTACTTC. This codes for CASSLRQGALETQYF. The chain combines TRBV13 with TRBJ2-5, with 10 bases matching TRBD1. The CDR3 spans 15 residues. The J segment lost 5 bases and the V segment lost 2 bases, leaving 5 bases of the junction unmatched. Germline CDR1 is PRHDT and CDR2 is FYEKMQ (reference sequence).